This T cell receptor beta chain was documented in a study of cytomegalovirus exposure and HLA in healthy donors (dated by TCRdb to the late 2010s). A note on the overall study: In an earlier analysis of 587 of the donors, around 290 Gb of sequence data and some 120 million unique TCR beta sequences from about 179 million T cells were reported. Roughly 300 gigabases of sequencing data and tens of millions of unique TCR sequences were included in an early release covering several hundred HLA-typed donors. Of the approximately 400 genotyped donors, 65% to 90% fell in the genetic ancestry cluster associated with self-reported Caucasian donors. The study aimed to test whether cataloging public T cell receptors could reveal signatures of past pathogen exposure. Using immunosequencing, the study profiled T cell repertoires from 500 to 800 subjects and related those repertoires to cytomegalovirus serostatus. Along with the roughly 670-subject first cohort, a separate validation cohort of 120 different subjects was used. To predict cytomegalovirus infection status, the study brought together high-throughput TCR immunosequencing, statistical association of individual TCRs with disease status, and machine learning. In a later analysis, previously published TCR beta repertoires from several hundred donors were re-analyzed and high-resolution HLA genotyping was added so that TCR occurrence patterns could be studied. Rather than using new phenotypic data, the later analysis identified candidate immune exposures from TCR beta sequences and from how often those sequences occurred across donors. To decide whether each TCR beta V gene segment behaved as functional or pseudogenic, an earlier analysis of nearly 600 of the donors relied on high-throughput TCR beta sequencing. Donor age, sex, ethnicity and CMV serostatus were compiled together with the repertoire data. A later genetic analysis used genome-wide SNP genotypes for about three fifths of the 666 donors, treating that subset as a discovery cohort. Every discovery cohort repertoire had been produced on one sequencing platform. Both class I and class II loci were covered by HLA typing, at four-digit resolution. The number of donors typed differed by locus, with 629-630 for A, B, C, DRB1 and DQB1, around 500 for DQA1, some 570 for DPA1, and some 470 for DPB1. A handful of DR-DQ haplotypes were handled as single units for association and clustering because linkage in the cohort was strong. On average, around 240,000 unique TCR beta nucleotide sequences were sequenced per donor among several hundred genotyped donors of the cohort, with roughly 18% of those sequences being non-productive.

Receptor libraries were prepared by the immunoSEQ multiplex PCR assay. For the multiplex PCR, a mixture combining 60 forward primers for TCR Vbeta segments and 13 reverse primers for TCR Jbeta segments was used. The CDR3 region of rearranged TCR beta genes was amplified from genomic DNA with a multiplex PCR assay. Amplified TCR beta libraries were sequenced as 87-base-pair reads on the Illumina HiSeq System. The published analysis was carried out like this. A later analysis tallied tens of millions of unique TCR beta chains across the 660 or so repertoires, and some 12 million of those chains were shared by two or more donors. To remove PCR and sequencing errors, raw reads were error-corrected and collapsed into unique sequences using a nearest-neighbor algorithm that merged closely related sequences. To assign V, D and J gene segments, CDR3 sequences were aligned to IMGT reference sequences. For a sequence to be retained, at least a six-nucleotide match to both a V gene segment and a J gene segment was required. A rearrangement counted as productive if the CDR3 had no stop codons and remained in frame with V and J, and every other rearrangement counted as non-productive. Following IMGT convention, CDR3 was defined as the stretch from the second conserved V-encoded cysteine to the conserved J-encoded phenylalanine. The earlier analysis of 500 to 650 of the donors excluded any sequence lacking an unambiguous match to a single V gene segment. An earlier analysis of 587 of the donors called V segments functional above 56.7% productive rearrangements and segregating when the between-donor standard deviation exceeded 5%. A statistical classification framework was built to diagnose cytomegalovirus status from the catalog of TCR beta chain sequences. A later analysis assigned V and J genes by comparing TCR nucleotide sequences with IMGT/GENE-DB human TR gene sequences. The TCRdist pipeline was used in a later analysis to assign CDR3 sequences and most-parsimonious VDJ recombination scenarios. In a later analysis, every TCR beta chain was defined by the combination of its CDR3 amino acid sequence and its V-gene family, and reads without a unique V-gene family were dropped. In a later analysis, several hundred highly shared, low-generation-probability nucleotide sequences were removed to address suspected cross-contamination and a sequencing artifact. A later analysis calculated a clonal expansion index for each public chain from normalized within-repertoire ranks of inferred template counts. In a later analysis, generation probabilities were computed with a VDJ recombination model fitted to out-of-frame rearrangements, and the resulting probabilities were checked against IGoR. In a later analysis, hypergeometric tests were used to score TCR-TCR, TCR-HLA and TCR-CMV co-occurrence, with a repertoire-size bias correction applied to TCR pairs. In a later analysis, false discovery rates were estimated by permuting HLA or CMV assignments 20 times. In a later analysis, co-occurring TCRs were grouped using DBSCAN, and TCRdist sequence similarity was added for clustering within HLA-allele-positive subsets. For co-occurrence clustering, repertoires with fewer than 30,000 or more than 120,000 public chains were excluded, along with about five repertoires with anomalous nucleotide sharing. Imported from immuneACCESS, the table was reduced by TCRdb to in-frame sequences with V and J called. These copies leave out some clones; in studies compared against another copy, an unresolved V gene accounts for under half, and the cause of the remainder is not known. From that table come the V and J calls and clone size; the DNA was used to work out D and trimming. Within this sample are about 270,000 clones, with about 66% of them counted one time only. The top ten clonotypes cover under 2.5% of the sample.

The germline V gene (reference sequence) sets CDR1 to SGHKS and CDR2 to YYEKEE. V ends up 3 bases short and J 4 bases short, with an unmatched junction base count of 7. The CDR3 sequence holds 15 residues, the cysteine and phenylalanine included. Only the CDR3 DNA stays, 45 bases, in frame from base 1. In total, roughly 670 healthy bone marrow donors made up the cohort. All cohort members were sampled while nominally healthy, although unrecorded immune exposures were likely present. The donor tested CMV seronegative, placing the donor among the 350 or so seronegative members of the cohort. Every donor gave a peripheral blood sample, and the peripheral blood mononuclear cells from that sample were used for TCR beta sequencing. Genomic DNA was extracted from the blood cell samples with the Qiagen DNeasy Blood Extraction Kit. Note on this clone: What this receptor recognizes is not known. No base quality information exists; no much larger clone differs at one position.

What the work shows at the level of the full study, not this receptor alone: A cluster of highly shared sequence variants was judged likely to be a technical artifact of the sequencing pipeline. A later analysis associated approximately 17,000 TCR beta sequences with specific HLA alleles at a false discovery rate of 0.05. In a later analysis, several top co-occurrence clusters were reported to appear linked to parvovirus B19, influenza, CMV and Epstein-Barr virus. Linkage disequilibrium might explain the correlated functional status among segregating V segments, but an unknown experimental factor could not be excluded. Seventeen rarely observed V segments, including chromosome 9 orphons, were excluded from the earlier analysis of some 590 of the donors because counts were too low. In the study, around 150 TCR beta chains were listed as associated with cytomegalovirus. CMV serostatus was the only immune exposure information available for the cohort. In a later genetic analysis, fewer N-insertions in productive TCRs were reported among donors in an Asian-associated ancestry cluster than the 666-donor mean. The presence/absence analyses assumed that sequencing depth was roughly uniform across donors, and that assumption may not be true. According to a later analysis, most CMV-associated TCR beta chains appeared to be HLA-restricted, and the HLA associations seemed to be driven largely by CMV exposure. In a later analysis, TCR association rates were found to vary across HLA loci, with the most associated TCRs seen for DRB1 alleles and the fewest for HLA-C alleles. According to the authors, the approach could potentially be generalized to other disease states and immunological phenotypes. In this cohort, only TCR beta chains were sequenced, and detectable features were limited by the absence of alpha or paired-chain data. A few of the identified cytomegalovirus-associated TCR beta chains were confirmed in vitro to be specific for cytomegalovirus antigens. A further reported finding was that TCR beta sequences accurately predicted the HLA-A and HLA-B alleles for most subjects in the first cohort. Cytomegalovirus status was reported to be diagnosed by the classifier with high specificity and sensitivity in both the original and validation cohorts. V-gene and J-gene trimming of TCR beta chains was associated with a missense DCLRE1C variant in a later genetic analysis, and the association was replicated in an independent cohort. Some IMGT-functional V segments, including TRBV6-2 and TRBV6-3, could not be distinguished by the 87-base-pair reads and were therefore excluded. In a later analysis, HLA-associated TCR beta chains were found to be more clonally expanded and to have lower generation probabilities than equally common non-associated chains. Most TCR sequences were observed very rarely across donors, whereas some public TCRs were present in many individuals. In an earlier analysis of some 500 of the donors, most TCR beta V segments were observed in productive rearrangements about 90% or about 30% of the time, broadly matching IMGT annotations. Assigning TCR associations to individual alleles was difficult when HLA alleles, especially DR and DQ, strongly co-occurred. Because some donors lacked HLA typing at each locus, the association tests relied only on the typed subset.

The rearrangement joined TRBV5-5 to TRBJ2-3; 8 middle bases align to TRBD2. The source is a female donor in good health and CMV-seronegative. Material: PBMCs. The nucleotide sequence is TGTGCCAGCAGCTCATTAGCGGGAAGCGCAGATACGCAGTATTTT. This gives the protein CASSSLAGSADTQYF. Full variable domain (CDR3 extended with the reference TRBV5-5 and TRBJ2-3 proteins): DAGVTQSPTHLIKTRGQQVTLRCSPISGHKSVSWYQQVLGQGPQFIFQYYEKEERGRGNFPDRFSARQFPNYSSELNVNALLLGDSALYLCASSSLAGSADTQYFGPGTRLTVL.